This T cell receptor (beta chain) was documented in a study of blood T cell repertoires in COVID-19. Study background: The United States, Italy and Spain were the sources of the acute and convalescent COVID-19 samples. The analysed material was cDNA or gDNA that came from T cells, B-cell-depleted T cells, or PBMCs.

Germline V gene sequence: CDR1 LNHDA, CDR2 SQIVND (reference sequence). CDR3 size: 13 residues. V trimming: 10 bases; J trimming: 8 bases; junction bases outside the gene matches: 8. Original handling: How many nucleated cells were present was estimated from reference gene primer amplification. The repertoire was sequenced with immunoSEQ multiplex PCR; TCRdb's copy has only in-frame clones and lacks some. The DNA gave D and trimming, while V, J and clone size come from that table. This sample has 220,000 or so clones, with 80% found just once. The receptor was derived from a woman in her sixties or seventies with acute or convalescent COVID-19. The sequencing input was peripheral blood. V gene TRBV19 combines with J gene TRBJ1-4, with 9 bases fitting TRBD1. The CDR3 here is CATRTGEGEKLFF. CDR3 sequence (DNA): TGTGCCACCCGGACAGGGGAGGGCGAAAAACTGTTTTTT.